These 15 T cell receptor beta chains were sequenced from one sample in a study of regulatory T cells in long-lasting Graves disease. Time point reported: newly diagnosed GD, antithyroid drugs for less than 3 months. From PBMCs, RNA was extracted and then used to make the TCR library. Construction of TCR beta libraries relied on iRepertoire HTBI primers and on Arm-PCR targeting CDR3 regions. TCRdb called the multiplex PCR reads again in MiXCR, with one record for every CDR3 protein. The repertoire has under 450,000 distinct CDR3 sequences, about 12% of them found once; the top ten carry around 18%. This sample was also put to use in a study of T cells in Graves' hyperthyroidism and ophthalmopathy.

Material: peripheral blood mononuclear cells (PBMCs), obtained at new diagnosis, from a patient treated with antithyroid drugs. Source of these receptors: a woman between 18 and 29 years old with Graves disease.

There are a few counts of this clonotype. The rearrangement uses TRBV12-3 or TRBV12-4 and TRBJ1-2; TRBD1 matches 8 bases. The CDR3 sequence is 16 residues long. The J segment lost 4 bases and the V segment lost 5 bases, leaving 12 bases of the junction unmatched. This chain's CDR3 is CASSPRDRSVLYGYTF. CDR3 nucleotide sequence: TGTGCCAGCAGTCCCCGGGACAGGAGCGTCCTCTATGGCTACACCTTC.

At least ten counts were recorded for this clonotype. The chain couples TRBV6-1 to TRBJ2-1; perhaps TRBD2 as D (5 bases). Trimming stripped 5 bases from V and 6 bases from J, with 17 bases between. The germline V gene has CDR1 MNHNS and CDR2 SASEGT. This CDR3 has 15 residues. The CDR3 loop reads CASSPGEGRFNEQFF. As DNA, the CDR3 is TGTGCCAGCAGTCCCGGCGAGGGTCGTTTCAATGAGCAGTTCTTC.

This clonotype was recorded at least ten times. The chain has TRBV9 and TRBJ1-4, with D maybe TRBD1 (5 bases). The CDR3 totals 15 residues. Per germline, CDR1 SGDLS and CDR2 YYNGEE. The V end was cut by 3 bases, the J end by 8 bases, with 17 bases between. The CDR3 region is CASSAGTALGEKLFF. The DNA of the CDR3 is TGTGCCAGCAGCGCCGGGACGGCGCTAGGAGAAAAACTGTTTTTT.

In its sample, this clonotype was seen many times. The CDR3 here is CASRNTARTEAFF. The DNA of the CDR3 is TGTGCCAGCAGGAACACGGCGCGAACTGAAGCTTTCTTT. V is TRBV11-2 and J is TRBJ1-1; D ambiguous. In germline, CDR1 is SGHAT, CDR2 FQNNGV. V was clipped by 6 bases and J by 5 bases, with 13 bases between them. CDR3 size: 13 residues.

The CDR3 DNA sequence: TGTGCCAGCAGCTTAGTTGGGATCTATAATTCACCCCTCCACTTT. This gives the protein CASSLVGIYNSPLHF. This chain connects TRBV7-2 to TRBJ1-6, with unresolved D. The CDR3 spans 15 residues. CDR1 and CDR2 from the germline V gene are SGHTA and FQGNSA. The ends were cut back, 1 base at V and 3 bases at J, with 7 bases in the middle. The full variable domain, its missing parts supplied by reference TRBV7-2 and TRBJ1-6, is GAGVSQSPSNKVTEKGKDVELRCDPISGHTALYWYRQSLGQGLEFLIYFQGNSAPDKSGLPSDRFSAERTGGSVSTLTIQRTQQEDSAVYLCASSLVGIYNSPLHFGNGTRLTVT.

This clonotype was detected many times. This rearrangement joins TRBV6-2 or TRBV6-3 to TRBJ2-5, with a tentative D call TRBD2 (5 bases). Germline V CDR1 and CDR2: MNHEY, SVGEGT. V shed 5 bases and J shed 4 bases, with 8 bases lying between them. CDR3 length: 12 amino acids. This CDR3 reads CASSRAGETQYF. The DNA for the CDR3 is TGTGCCAGCAGTCGTGCGGGAGAGACCCAGTACTTC.

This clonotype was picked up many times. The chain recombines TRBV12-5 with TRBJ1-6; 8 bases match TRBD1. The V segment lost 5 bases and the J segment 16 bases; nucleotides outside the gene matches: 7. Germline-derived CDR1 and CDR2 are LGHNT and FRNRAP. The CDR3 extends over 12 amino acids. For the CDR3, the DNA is TGTGCTAGTGGTGCTAGGACAGGGTCTCTCCACTTT. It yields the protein CASGARTGSLHF.

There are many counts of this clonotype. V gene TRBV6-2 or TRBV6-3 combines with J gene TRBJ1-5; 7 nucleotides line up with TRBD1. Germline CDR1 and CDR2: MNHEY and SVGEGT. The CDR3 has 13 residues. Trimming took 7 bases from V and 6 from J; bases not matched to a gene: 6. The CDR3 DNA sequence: TGTGCCAGCACCTGGACAGGAGGTCAGCCCCAGCATTTT. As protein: CASTWTGGQPQHF.

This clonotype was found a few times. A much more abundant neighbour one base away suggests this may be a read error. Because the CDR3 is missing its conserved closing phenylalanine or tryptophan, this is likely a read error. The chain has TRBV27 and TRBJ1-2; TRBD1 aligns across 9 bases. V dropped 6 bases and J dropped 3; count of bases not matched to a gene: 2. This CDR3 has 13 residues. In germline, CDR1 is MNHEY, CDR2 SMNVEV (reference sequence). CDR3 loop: CASRRQGDYGYTS. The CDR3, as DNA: TGTGCCAGCAGGCGACAGGGGGACTATGGCTACACCTCC.

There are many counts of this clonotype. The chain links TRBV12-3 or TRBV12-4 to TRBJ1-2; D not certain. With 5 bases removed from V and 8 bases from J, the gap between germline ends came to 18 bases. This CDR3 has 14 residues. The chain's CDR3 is CASSPKDLPMGYTF. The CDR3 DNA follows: TGTGCCAGCAGTCCAAAGGACCTTCCCATGGGCTACACCTTC.

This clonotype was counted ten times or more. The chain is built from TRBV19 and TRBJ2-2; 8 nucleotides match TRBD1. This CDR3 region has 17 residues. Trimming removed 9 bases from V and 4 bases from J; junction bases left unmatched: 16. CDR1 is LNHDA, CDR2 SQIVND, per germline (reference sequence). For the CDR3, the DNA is TGTGCCAGCAAACGAAGGCAGGGGGCCCCCCTCACCGGGGAGCTGTTTTTT. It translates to CASKRRQGAPLTGELFF.

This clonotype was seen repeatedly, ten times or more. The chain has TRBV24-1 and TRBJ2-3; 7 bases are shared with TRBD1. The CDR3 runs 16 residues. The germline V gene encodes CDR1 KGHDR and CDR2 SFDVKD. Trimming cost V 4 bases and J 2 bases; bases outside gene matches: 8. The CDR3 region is CATSEWGQKATDTQYF. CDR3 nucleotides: TGTGCCACCAGTGAGTGGGGACAGAAAGCCACAGATACGCAGTATTTT.

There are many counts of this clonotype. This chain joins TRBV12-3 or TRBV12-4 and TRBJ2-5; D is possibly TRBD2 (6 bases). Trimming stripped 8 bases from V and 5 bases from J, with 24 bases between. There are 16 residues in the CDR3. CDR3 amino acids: CASGGSGDGNWETQYF. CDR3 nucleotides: TGTGCCAGCGGAGGGAGCGGAGACGGTAATTGGGAGACCCAGTACTTC.

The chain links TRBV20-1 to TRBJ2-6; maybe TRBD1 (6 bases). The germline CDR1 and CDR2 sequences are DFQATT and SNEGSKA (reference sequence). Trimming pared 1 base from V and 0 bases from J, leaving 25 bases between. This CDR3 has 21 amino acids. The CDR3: CSARGVSGHRGAYSGANVLTF. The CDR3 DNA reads TGCAGTGCTAGAGGTGTGTCGGGACACCGAGGGGCCTACTCTGGGGCCAACGTCCTGACTTTC.

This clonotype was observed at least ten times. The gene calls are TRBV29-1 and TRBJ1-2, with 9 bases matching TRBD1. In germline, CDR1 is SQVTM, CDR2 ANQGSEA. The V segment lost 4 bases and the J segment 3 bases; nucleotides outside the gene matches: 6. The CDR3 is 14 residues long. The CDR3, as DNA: TGCAGCGTTGCCGGGGACAGGGAACACTATGGCTACACCTTC. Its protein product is CSVAGDREHYGYTF.